The present TCR beta chain was sequenced within a study of blood T cell repertoires in COVID-19. Study-wide context: The cDNA or gDNA used as material had been derived from T cells, B-cell-depleted T cells, or PBMCs.

Libraries were prepared by immunoSEQ multiplex PCR; TCRdb keeps only in-frame clonotypes and omits some of them. The sample has fewer than 200,000 clones, 78% seen once. Everyone who took part was roughly 18 to 89 years old, and they came from some 23 US areas. Recovered Cohort 3 donors showed two negative PCRs, clearance, or symptom resolution. The CDR3 has 15 amino acids. Trimming left V 0 bases short and J 7 bases short, with 13 bases between. Looked up from germline, CDR1 is MNHNS and CDR2 is SASEGT. Sequencing was done on a sample of PBMCs or T cells enriched from blood (not recorded which). This rearrangement joins TRBV6-1 to TRBJ1-5; maybe TRBD1 (5 bases). The clonotype comes from a woman aged 45-65 years who had recovered from COVID-19. In nucleotides, the CDR3 is TGTGCCAGCAGTGAAGCGCTCCAGGGTTGGCAGCCCCAGCATTTT. Amino acid sequence: CASSEALQGWQPQHF.